This T cell receptor beta chain comes out of a study of shared clonotypes between healthy human individuals. Findings and limits, study-wide: Clonotypes shared by all four sorted-subset donors had higher generation probabilities than non-shared clonotypes. Rarefaction showed sorted-subset sequencing was incomplete despite large depth.

CD45RO-negative cells were positively selected for CCR7, leaving out terminally differentiated effector memory CD45RA+ cells. The donors were all Caucasian adults (living in Nashville, Tennessee). Only one count was recorded for this clone. Its antigen is as yet unknown. Sequencing was performed with immunoSEQ multiplex PCR; in TCRdb, only in-frame clones are kept and a portion is missing. Among around 1.9 million clones listed, just over 90% were seen once. This CDR3 spans 13 amino acids. Germline-derived CDR1 and CDR2 are MNHNY and SVGAGI (reference sequence). The germline V and J ends were trimmed by 3 bases and 8 bases, with 11 bases remaining between them.

The specimen was naive CD8+ T cells from PBMCs. The V gene is TRBV6-6, the J gene TRBJ2-1; D is undetermined. The receptor was isolated from a man younger than 30 in good health. Some clones in this sample may be carry-over from other donors' samples. CDR3 region: CASSYTVVDEQFF. In DNA, the CDR3 is TGTGCCAGCAGTTATACAGTCGTCGATGAGCAGTTCTTC.